The clone carrying this T cell receptor (beta chain) was found a few times. Produced via immunoSEQ multiplex PCR; TCRdb's table is partial and in-frame only. The table has over a million clones, approximately 80% seen once. The germline V and J ends were trimmed by 2 bases and 3 bases, with 5 bases remaining between them. Germline lookup yields CDR1 GTSNPN and CDR2 SVGIG (reference sequence). This CDR3 contains 12 residues. These data belong to a study of shared clonotypes between healthy human individuals. The gene calls are TRBV30 and TRBJ1-3; the D is unclear. The sample consisted of memory CD4+ T cells from PBMCs. Subset of the sample: CD45RA-negative fraction. The sequence derives from a man younger than 35 in good health. Some clones in this sample may be carry-over from other donors' samples. The CDR3 spells CAWSMNGNTIYF. For the CDR3, the DNA is TGTGCCTGGAGTATGAATGGAAACACCATATATTTT.